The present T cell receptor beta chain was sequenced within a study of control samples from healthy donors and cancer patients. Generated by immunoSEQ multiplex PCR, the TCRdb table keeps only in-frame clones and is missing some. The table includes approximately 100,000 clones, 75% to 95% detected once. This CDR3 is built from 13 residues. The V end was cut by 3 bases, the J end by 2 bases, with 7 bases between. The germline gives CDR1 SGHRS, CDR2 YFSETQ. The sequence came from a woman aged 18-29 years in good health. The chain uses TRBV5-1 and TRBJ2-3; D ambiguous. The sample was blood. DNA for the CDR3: TGCGCCAGCAGCTCGGCGTACACAGATACGCAGTATTTT. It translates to CASSSAYTDTQYF.